The 24 T cell receptor beta chains given below trace back to one sample, sequenced in a study of graft-versus-host responses after intestinal transplantation. Their antigens are not known. The assay was immunoSEQ multiplex PCR, and TCRdb's table has in-frame clones only and misses some. The table lists 70,000 to 95,000 clones, 90% of them singletons, with 0.095% to 0.11% in the top ten. The sequenced sample was unstimulated CD4+ T cells sorted from spleen or lymph node cells, obtained before intestinal transplant. The receptor source for this set is a human donor who received an intestinal transplant.

The rearrangement joins TRBV9 to TRBJ2-1; 8 bases fit TRBD2. Germline V lookup: CDR1 SGDLS, CDR2 YYNGEE. V dropped 3 bases and J dropped 6; count of bases not matched to a gene: 14. CDR3 length: 17 residues. The CDR3 reads CASSALGGTRVPNEQFF. The DNA of the CDR3 is TGTGCCAGCAGCGCTTTGGGGGGGACTAGAGTACCCAATGAGCAGTTCTTC.

The chain joins TRBV9 to TRBJ2-5, with TRBD2 matching 10 bases. The CDR3 runs to 15 residues. Germline CDR1 and CDR2: SGDLS and YYNGEE. V lost 4 bases to trimming and J lost 1 base; unmatched junction nucleotides: 4. The CDR3 loop reads CASSLSSGGQETQYF. CDR3 bases: TGTGCCAGCAGCCTTTCTAGCGGGGGCCAAGAGACCCAGTACTTC. Variable domain in full (rest from reference TRBV9 and TRBJ2-5): DSGVTQTPKHLITATGQRVTLRCSPRSGDLSVYWYQQSLDQGLQFLIQYYNGEERAKGNILERFSAQQFPDLHSELNLSSLELGDSALYFCASSLSSGGQETQYFGPGTRLLVL.

The count of this clone is one. The junction departs from the called germline gene at one end, perhaps through a read error. This chain links TRBV7-7 with TRBJ2-5; TRBD1 might be the D (6 bases). From germline, CDR1 is SSHAT and CDR2 FNYEAQ (reference sequence). This CDR3 has 15 amino acids. CDR3 amino acids: CASSKGQSPKETQYF. Written as DNA, the CDR3 is TGTGCTAGCAGCAAAGGACAGAGCCCGAAAGAGACCCAGTACTTC. The full variable domain, with the rest looked up from reference TRBV7-7 and TRBJ2-5, is GAGVSQSPRYKVTKRGQDVTLRCDPISSHATLYWYQQALGQGPEFLTYFNYEAQPDKSGLPSDRFSAERPEGSISTLTIQRTEQRDSAMYRCASSKGQSPKETQYFGPGTRLLVL.

The chain is built from TRBV27 and TRBJ1-2; TRBD1 matches 8 bases. The ends lost 2 bases at V and 6 bases at J; junction bases unmatched: 5. CDR3 size: 14 residues. Germline V gene lookup returns CDR1 MNHEY and CDR2 SMNVEV (reference sequence). The CDR3 bases are TGTGCCAGCAGTTTAAGGACAGGGAACGATGGCTACACCTTC. It is translated as CASSLRTGNDGYTF.

The rearrangement uses TRBV5-1 and TRBJ1-2, with D tentatively TRBD1 (5 bases). The germline V and J ends were trimmed by 0 bases and 4 bases, with 16 bases remaining between them. The germline V gene encodes CDR1 SGHRS and CDR2 YFSETQ. This CDR3 has 16 residues. The CDR3 spells CASSLEGQGSPYGYTF. The DNA for the CDR3 is TGCGCCAGCAGCTTGGAGGGGCAGGGAAGCCCCTATGGCTACACCTTC.

V and J are TRBV19 and TRBJ2-5; 9 bases are a match to TRBD1. The trim removed 10 bases at V and 5 bases at J, leaving 11 bases unmatched. Germline V lookup: CDR1 LNHDA, CDR2 SQIVND (reference sequence). The CDR3 length is 14 residues. In nucleotides, the CDR3 is TGTGCCACCGGGACAGGGCTTCTCGCGGAGACCCAGTACTTC. It encodes CATGTGLLAETQYF.

The chain has TRBV5-1 and TRBJ2-1, with D perhaps TRBD1 (6 bases). Trimming stripped 5 bases from V and 0 bases from J, with 6 bases between. Germline V gene lookup returns CDR1 SGHRS and CDR2 YFSETQ. This CDR3 has 13 amino acids. The CDR3 reads CASRGASYNEQFF. The CDR3 DNA reads as TGCGCCAGCAGGGGGGCCTCCTACAATGAGCAGTTCTTC.

The CDR3 loop is CASSSRETQYF. DNA for the CDR3: TGTGCCAGCAGCTCCCGTGAGACCCAGTACTTC. This chain connects TRBV7-9 to TRBJ2-5; D unclear. Trimming removed 4 bases at V and 5 bases at J, with 5 bases between. Looked up from germline, CDR1 is SEHNR and CDR2 is FQNEAQ (reference sequence). This CDR3 region has 11 residues.

The V and J genes are TRBV19 and TRBJ1-2; 7 bases map to TRBD1. The CDR3 totals 13 residues. The V and J ends lost 7 bases and 6 bases, in that order; junction bases with no gene match: 8. Germline V gene sequence: CDR1 LNHDA, CDR2 SQIVND (reference sequence). CDR3 nucleotides: TGTGCCAGTACCCCGGACAGGCTTCATGGCTACACCTTC. It specifies CASTPDRLHGYTF.

The V and J genes are TRBV2 and TRBJ1-1, with TRBD1 matching 8 bases. Germline V lookup: CDR1 SNHLY, CDR2 FYNNEI. The CDR3 loop spans 15 amino acids. V was clipped by 7 bases and J by 5 bases; unmatched bases: 12. CDR3 nucleotide sequence: TGTGCCAGCAATCTGGGCGGACAGGGAGGAACTGAAGCTTTCTTT. Amino acid sequence: CASNLGGQGGTEAFF.

J is TRBJ1-6 and V is TRBV7-3; TRBD1 matches 7 bases. There are 16 residues in the CDR3. Losses at the gene ends were 4 bases for V and 7 bases for J; bases not matched to a gene: 10. Germline values: CDR1 SGHTA, CDR2 FQGTGA. The CDR3 coding sequence is TGTGCCAGCAGCTCAGACAGGGCTTTGCTAAATTCACCCCTCCACTTT. Encoded protein: CASSSDRALLNSPLHF.

The chain combines TRBV5-6 with TRBJ2-5; no clear D. Trimming pared 5 bases from V and 3 bases from J, leaving 5 bases between. Germline V gene data show CDR1 as SGHDT and CDR2 as YYEEEE. The CDR3 spans 11 residues. The CDR3 DNA reads as TGTGCCAGCAGACGGGAAGAGACCCAGTACTTC. Translation gives CASRREETQYF.

V gene TRBV6-1 combines with J gene TRBJ2-5, with TRBD1 matching over 9 bases. The germline gives CDR1 MNHNS, CDR2 SASEGT. The CDR3 is 14 residues long. The junction had 5 bases not matched to a gene; V was cut back by 6 bases and J by 3 bases. CDR3 region: CASRETGGKETQYF. CDR3 sequence (DNA): TGTGCCAGCAGGGAAACAGGGGGCAAAGAGACCCAGTACTTC.

This rearrangement joins TRBV18 to TRBJ1-2; 10 bases agree with TRBD1. V trimming: 8 bases; J trimming: 6 bases; junction bases outside the gene matches: 6. This CDR3 has 13 residues. Germline V gene sequence: CDR1 KGHSH, CDR2 LQKENI. The CDR3 region is CASRGQGSHGYTF. CDR3 nucleotides: TGTGCCAGCAGGGGACAGGGGAGCCATGGCTACACCTTC.

This chain uses TRBV5-4 with TRBJ1-1; TRBD1 matches 8 bases. The CDR3 is 15 amino acids. Germline-derived CDR1 and CDR2 are SGHNT and YYREEE (reference sequence). Trimming removed 4 bases from V and 8 bases from J; junction bases left unmatched: 13. The CDR3 DNA follows: TGTGCCAGCAGCGAGCAGAGGGACAGGACCCTAGAAGCTTTCTTT. It translates to CASSEQRDRTLEAFF.

The V call is TRBV5-6, the J call TRBJ1-1, with D perhaps TRBD1 (5 bases). Germline V gene lookup returns CDR1 SGHDT and CDR2 YYEEEE. Between the trimmed V and J ends, which lost 0 bases and 0 bases, there was a span of 18 bases. The CDR3 runs 18 residues. This CDR3 reads CASSLEGRGRPMNTEAFF. CDR3 sequence (DNA): TGTGCCAGCAGCTTGGAGGGGAGGGGAAGACCGATGAACACTGAAGCTTTCTTT.

This chain connects TRBV6-5 to TRBJ2-5; maybe TRBD2 (6 bases). CDR3 length: 12 amino acids. The V end was cut by 8 bases, the J end by 5 bases, with 12 bases between. The germline V gene encodes CDR1 MNHEY and CDR2 SVGAGI. The CDR3 loop reads CASAQAGETQYF. In DNA, the CDR3 is TGTGCCAGCGCCCAGGCGGGGGAGACCCAGTACTTC.

The chain uses TRBV5-4 and TRBJ1-1, with TRBD1 matching 8 bases. With V trimmed by 4 bases and J by 3 bases, 14 bases remained unmatched. Germline V gives CDR1 SGHNT, CDR2 YYREEE (reference sequence). The CDR3 contains 17 residues. The chain's CDR3 is CASSSKSGGVRDTEAFF. The CDR3 coding sequence is TGTGCCAGCAGCAGTAAATCAGGGGGCGTGAGGGACACTGAAGCTTTCTTT.

The chain uses TRBV6-1 and TRBJ2-1; 7 bases map to TRBD1. The CDR3 length is 14 residues. Germline V lookup: CDR1 MNHNS, CDR2 SASEGT. The V segment lost 1 base and the J segment 8 bases; nucleotides outside the gene matches: 5. The CDR3 spells CASSEEDRAHEQFF. The CDR3 region has the DNA TGTGCCAGCAGTGAAGAAGACAGGGCCCATGAGCAGTTCTTC.

The chain recombines TRBV7-9 with TRBJ2-5, with TRBD2 matching 8 bases. The J segment lost 2 bases and the V segment lost 1 base, leaving 3 bases of the junction unmatched. Germline V CDR1 and CDR2: SEHNR, FQNEAQ (reference sequence). The CDR3 totals 15 residues. The CDR3 spells CASSLGSSGQETQYF. Written as DNA, the CDR3 is TGTGCCAGCAGCTTAGGGTCTAGCGGGCAAGAGACCCAGTACTTC.

The CDR3, as DNA: TGCGCCAGCAGCTTGGGGCTTCTAGGCACCTTACAAGAGACCCAGTACTTC. It codes for CASSLGLLGTLQETQYF. The chain links TRBV5-1 to TRBJ2-5; D remains ambiguous. Trimming pared 0 bases from V and 2 bases from J, leaving 17 bases between. Germline V gene sequence: CDR1 SGHRS, CDR2 YFSETQ. This CDR3 contains 17 residues.

About this clone: This sample includes further DNA sequences coding for the same CDR3. The rearrangement joins TRBV19 to TRBJ1-1; D is uncertain. Looked up from germline, CDR1 is LNHDA and CDR2 is SQIVND (reference sequence). V was trimmed by 3 bases and J by 5 bases, leaving 10 bases between them. There are 13 residues in the CDR3. CDR3 nucleotides: TGTGCCAGTAGTATTGGAGGCGGGACTGAAGCTTTCTTT. It specifies CASSIGGGTEAFF. The full variable domain, rest sourced from reference TRBV19 and TRBJ1-1, is DGGITQSPKYLFRKEGQNVTLSCEQNLNHDAMYWYRQDPGQGLRLIYYSQIVNDFQKGDIAEGYSVSREKKESFPLTVTSAQKNPTAFYLCASSIGGGTEAFFGQGTRLTVV.

The chain couples TRBV15 to TRBJ2-5; 8 bases are a match to TRBD2. The germline CDR1 and CDR2 sequences are LNHNV and YYDKDF (reference sequence). CDR3 length: 16 amino acids. V shed 0 bases and J 4 bases; nucleotides not matched to a gene: 7. This chain's CDR3 is CATSRDRRGVVETQYF. CDR3 sequence (DNA): TGTGCCACCAGCAGAGATCGGCGGGGGGTTGTAGAGACCCAGTACTTC. Full variable domain (remainder filled in from reference TRBV15 and TRBJ2-5): DAMVIQNPRYQVTQFGKPVTLSCSQTLNHNVMYWYQQKSSQAPKLLFHYYDKDFNNEADTPDNFQSRRPNTSFCFLDIRSPGLGDTAMYLCATSRDRRGVVETQYFGPGTRLLVL.

The V call is TRBV19, the J call TRBJ1-1; 7 nucleotides line up with TRBD1. Germline assignment: CDR1 LNHDA and CDR2 SQIVND (reference sequence). The CDR3 sequence is 15 residues long. The ends lost 4 bases at V and 0 bases at J; junction bases unmatched: 5. The CDR3 loop is CASSTRGTMNTEAFF. Written as DNA, the CDR3 is TGTGCCAGTAGTACCAGGGGGACCATGAACACTGAAGCTTTCTTT. Full variable domain (remainder filled in from reference TRBV19 and TRBJ1-1): DGGITQSPKYLFRKEGQNVTLSCEQNLNHDAMYWYRQDPGQGLRLIYYSQIVNDFQKGDIAEGYSVSREKKESFPLTVTSAQKNPTAFYLCASSTRGTMNTEAFFGQGTRLTVV.